This entry describes one TCR beta chain. There are many counts of this clonotype. Its antigen has not been determined. No much larger clonotype is one base removed from it; base qualities were not supplied. TCRdb lists the instrument as Illumina HiSeq 2500. Quantitative 5'-RACE with molecular barcodes was the method used to prepare the TCR beta libraries. As for the original processing: A new computational method, built on a probabilistic model of VDJ rearrangement, was used to identify disease-linked TCR variants. TCRdb itself trimmed the public reads at Q25 with fastp, ran MiXCR and retained productive beta chains. Rows merge per CDR3 protein into single entries with the most common DNA and genes. The V and J calls reflect TCRdb's pipeline rather than the authors' work. The sample yields fewer than 200,000 distinct CDR3 sequences; 9.8% were counted once. The ten largest clones capture approximately 16% of the sample.

The data originate from a study of CD8 T cells in ankylosing spondylitis (dated by TCRdb to about 2017). As for the study more broadly: To find TCR variants linked to disease, the study profiled T cell receptor beta repertoires in ankylosing spondylitis patients and healthy donors. In total, the full study cohort was made up of over a hundred healthy donors and 25 to 30 ankylosing spondylitis patients. Samples of peripheral blood were taken, and for ankylosing spondylitis patients, synovial fluid was collected as well. What the work shows at the level of the full study, not this receptor alone: The disease-linked clones were reported to be significantly enriched in matched synovial fluid samples from ankylosing spondylitis patients. In peripheral blood, the disease-linked clones were found at relatively low frequencies and had a CD8+ phenotype. Some motif variants were previously reported in synovial fluid and blood of reactive arthritis patients, suggesting common disease-initiation mechanisms. A TCR beta motif made up of several highly homologous amino acid variants appeared to be characteristic of blood from ankylosing spondylitis patients.

The CDR3 covers 13 residues, taking in both the cysteine and the phenylalanine. The entry retains the CDR3 DNA only, 39 bases that are in frame from base 1. Cut back by 3 bases and 4 bases, the V and J ends lie 10 bases apart. The V and J segments used are TRBV12-3 or TRBV12-4 and TRBJ2-7, with no D gene named confidently. The sequence came from a female donor with ankylosing spondylitis or in good health (not recorded which). Sequences were obtained from blood, either unsorted or a sorted T cell fraction (not recorded which). DNA sequence: TGTGCCAGCAGTTTCCCGGGTCCTTACGAGCAGTACTTC. This yields the protein CASSFPGPYEQYF.